One T cell receptor (beta chain) is described in this entry. Amplification yielded TCR beta CDR3 regions, with RNA transcripts as the source. An initial round of RT-PCR targeting the TCR CDR3 relied on the HTBI primer set. TCRdb passed the multiplex PCR reads through MiXCR, listing each CDR3 protein once. The sample holds some 770,000 distinct CDR3 sequences, roughly 15% seen once. V lost 0 bases, J lost 4 bases, and 8 bases lay in between. Germline CDR1 reads SGHRS; CDR2 reads YFSETQ. This CDR3 is built from 14 residues. The record originates from a study of T cells in Graves' hyperthyroidism and ophthalmopathy.

What was sequenced was blood. This receptor was taken from a man aged 18 to 30 with Graves' hyperthyroidism. This chain uses TRBV5-1 with TRBJ2-1; D unclear. This chain's CDR3 is CASSLVVDYNEQFF. The CDR3 DNA follows: TGCGCCAGCAGCTTGGTCGTAGATTACAATGAGCAGTTCTTC. Supplemented by reference TRBV5-1 and TRBJ2-1, the full variable domain reads KAGVTQTPRYLIKTRGQQVTLSCSPISGHRSVSWYQQTPGQGLQFLFEYFSETQRNKGNFPGRFSGRQFSNSRSEMNVSTLELGDSALYLCASSLVVDYNEQFFGPGTRLTVL.